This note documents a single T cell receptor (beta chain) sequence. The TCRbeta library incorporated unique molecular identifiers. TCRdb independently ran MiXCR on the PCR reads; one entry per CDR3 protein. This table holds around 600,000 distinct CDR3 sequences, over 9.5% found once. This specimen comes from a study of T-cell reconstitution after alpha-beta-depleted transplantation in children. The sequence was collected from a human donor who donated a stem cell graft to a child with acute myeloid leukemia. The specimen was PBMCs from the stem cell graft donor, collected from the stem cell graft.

CDR3 bases: TGTGCCAGCAGCCCCCCAGGCCGGGGGGGCAGGGTGAACACTGAAGCTTTCTTT. It yields the protein CASSPPGRGGRVNTEAFF. V usage is TRBV13 and J usage is TRBJ1-1, with D perhaps TRBD1 (6 bases). Germline V gene lookup returns CDR1 PRHDT and CDR2 FYEKMQ (reference sequence). The CDR3 extends over 18 amino acids. Deletions cut 5 bases from V and 0 bases from J, with 22 bases between.